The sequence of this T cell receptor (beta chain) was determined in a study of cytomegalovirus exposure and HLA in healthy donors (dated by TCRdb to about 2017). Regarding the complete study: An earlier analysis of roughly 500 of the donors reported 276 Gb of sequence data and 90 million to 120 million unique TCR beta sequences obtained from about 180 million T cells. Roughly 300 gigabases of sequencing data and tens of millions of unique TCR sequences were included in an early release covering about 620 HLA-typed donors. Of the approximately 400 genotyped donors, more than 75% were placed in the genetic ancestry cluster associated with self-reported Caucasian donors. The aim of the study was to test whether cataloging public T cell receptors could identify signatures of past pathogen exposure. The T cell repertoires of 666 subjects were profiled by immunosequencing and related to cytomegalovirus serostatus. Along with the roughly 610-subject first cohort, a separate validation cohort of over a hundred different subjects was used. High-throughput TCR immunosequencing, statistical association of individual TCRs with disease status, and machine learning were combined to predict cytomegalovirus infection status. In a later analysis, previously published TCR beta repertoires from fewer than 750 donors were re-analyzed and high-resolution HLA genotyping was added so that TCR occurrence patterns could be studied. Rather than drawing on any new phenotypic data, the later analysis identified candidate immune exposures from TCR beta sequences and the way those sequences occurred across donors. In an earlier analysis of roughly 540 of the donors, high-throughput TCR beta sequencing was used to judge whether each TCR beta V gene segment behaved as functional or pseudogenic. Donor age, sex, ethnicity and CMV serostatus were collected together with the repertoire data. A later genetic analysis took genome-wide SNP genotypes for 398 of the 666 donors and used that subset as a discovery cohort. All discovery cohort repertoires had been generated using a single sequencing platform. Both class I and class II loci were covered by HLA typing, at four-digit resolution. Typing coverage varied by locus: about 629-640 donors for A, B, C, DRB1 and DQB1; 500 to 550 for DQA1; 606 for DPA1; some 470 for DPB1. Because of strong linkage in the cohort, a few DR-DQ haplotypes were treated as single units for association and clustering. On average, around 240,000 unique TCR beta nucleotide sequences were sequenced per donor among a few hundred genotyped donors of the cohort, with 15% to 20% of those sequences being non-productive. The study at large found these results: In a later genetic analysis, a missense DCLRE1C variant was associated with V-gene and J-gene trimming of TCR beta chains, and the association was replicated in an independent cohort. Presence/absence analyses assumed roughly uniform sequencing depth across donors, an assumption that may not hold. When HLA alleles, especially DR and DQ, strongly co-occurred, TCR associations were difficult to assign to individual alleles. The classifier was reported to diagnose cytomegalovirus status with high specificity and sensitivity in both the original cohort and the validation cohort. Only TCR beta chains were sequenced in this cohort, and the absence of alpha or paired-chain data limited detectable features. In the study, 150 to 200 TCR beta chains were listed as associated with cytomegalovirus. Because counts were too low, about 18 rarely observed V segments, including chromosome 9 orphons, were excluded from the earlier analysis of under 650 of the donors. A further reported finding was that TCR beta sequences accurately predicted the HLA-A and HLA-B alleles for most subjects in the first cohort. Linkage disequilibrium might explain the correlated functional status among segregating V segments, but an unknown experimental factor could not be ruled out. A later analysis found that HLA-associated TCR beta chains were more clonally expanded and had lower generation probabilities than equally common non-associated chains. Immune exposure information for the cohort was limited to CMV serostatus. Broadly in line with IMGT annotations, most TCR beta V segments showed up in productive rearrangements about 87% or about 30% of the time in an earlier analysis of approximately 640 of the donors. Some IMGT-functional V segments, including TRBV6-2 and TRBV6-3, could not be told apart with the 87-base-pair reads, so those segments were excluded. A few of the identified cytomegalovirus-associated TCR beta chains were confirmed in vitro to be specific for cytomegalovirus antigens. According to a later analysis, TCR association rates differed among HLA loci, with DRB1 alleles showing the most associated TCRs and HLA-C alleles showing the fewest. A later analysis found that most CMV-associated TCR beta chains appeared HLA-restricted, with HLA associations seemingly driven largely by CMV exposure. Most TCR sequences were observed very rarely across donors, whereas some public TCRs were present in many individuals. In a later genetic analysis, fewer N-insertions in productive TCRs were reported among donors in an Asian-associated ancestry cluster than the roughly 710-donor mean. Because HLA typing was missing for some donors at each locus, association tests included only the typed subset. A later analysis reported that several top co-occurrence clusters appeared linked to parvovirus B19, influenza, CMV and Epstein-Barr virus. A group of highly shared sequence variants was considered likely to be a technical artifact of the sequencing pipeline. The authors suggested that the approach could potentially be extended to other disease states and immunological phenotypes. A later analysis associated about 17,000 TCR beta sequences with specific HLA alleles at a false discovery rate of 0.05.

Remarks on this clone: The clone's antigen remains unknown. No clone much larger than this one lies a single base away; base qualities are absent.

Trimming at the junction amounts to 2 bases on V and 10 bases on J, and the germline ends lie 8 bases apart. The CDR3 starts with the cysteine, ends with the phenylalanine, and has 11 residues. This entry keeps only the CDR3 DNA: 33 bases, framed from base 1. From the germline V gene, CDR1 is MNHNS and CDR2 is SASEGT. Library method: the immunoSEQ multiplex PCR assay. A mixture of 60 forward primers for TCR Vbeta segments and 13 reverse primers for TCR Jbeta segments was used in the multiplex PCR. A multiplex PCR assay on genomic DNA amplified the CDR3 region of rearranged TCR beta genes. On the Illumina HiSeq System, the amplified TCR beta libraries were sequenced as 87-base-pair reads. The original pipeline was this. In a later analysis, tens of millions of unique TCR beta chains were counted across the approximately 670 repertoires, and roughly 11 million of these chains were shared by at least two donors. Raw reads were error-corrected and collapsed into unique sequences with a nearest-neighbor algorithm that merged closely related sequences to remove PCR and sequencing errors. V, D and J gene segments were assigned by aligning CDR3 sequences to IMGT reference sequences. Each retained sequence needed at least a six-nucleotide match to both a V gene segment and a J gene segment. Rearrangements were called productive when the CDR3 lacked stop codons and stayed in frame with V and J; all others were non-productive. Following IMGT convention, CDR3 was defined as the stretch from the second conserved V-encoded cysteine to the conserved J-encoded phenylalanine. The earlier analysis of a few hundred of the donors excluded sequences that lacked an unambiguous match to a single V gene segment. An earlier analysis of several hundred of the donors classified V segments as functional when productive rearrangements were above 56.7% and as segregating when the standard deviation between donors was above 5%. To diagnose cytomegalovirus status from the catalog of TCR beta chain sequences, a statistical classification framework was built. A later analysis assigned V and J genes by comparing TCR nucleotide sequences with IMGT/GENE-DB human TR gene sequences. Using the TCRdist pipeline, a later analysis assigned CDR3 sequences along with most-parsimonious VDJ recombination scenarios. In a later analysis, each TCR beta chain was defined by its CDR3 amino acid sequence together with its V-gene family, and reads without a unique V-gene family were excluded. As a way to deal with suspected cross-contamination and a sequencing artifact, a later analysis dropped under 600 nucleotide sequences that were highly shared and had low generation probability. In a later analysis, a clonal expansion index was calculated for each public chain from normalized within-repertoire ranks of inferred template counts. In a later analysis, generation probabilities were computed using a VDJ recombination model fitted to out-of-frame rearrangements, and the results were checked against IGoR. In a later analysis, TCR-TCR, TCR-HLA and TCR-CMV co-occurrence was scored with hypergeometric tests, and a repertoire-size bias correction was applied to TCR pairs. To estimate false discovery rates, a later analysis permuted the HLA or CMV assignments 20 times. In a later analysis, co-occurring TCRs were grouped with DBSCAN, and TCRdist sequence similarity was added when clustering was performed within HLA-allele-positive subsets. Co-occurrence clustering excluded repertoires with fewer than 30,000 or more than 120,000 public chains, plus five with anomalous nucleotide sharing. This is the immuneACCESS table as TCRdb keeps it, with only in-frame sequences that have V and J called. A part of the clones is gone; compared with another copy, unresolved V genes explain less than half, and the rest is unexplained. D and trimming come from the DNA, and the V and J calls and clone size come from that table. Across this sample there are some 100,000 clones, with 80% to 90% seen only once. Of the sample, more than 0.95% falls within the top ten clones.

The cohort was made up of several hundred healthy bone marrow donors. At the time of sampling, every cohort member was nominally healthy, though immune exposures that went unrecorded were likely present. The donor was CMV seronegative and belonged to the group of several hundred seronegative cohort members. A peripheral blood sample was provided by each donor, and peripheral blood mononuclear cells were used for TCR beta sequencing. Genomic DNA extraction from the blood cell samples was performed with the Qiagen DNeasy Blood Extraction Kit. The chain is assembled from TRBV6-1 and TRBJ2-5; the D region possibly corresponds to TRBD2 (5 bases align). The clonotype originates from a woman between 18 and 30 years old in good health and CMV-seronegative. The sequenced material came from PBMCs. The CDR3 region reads CASSEIRDQYF. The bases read TGTGCCAGCAGTGAAATCCGGGACCAGTACTTC.